This section outlines one T cell receptor beta chain sequence together with its context. Its specificity is not known. These data come from a study of cytomegalovirus exposure and HLA in healthy donors. In the study overall: HLA-typed donors contributed around 88 million unique TCRs, which were held in an early data release.

The PCR had 60 Vbeta and 13 Jbeta primers. Generated by immunoSEQ multiplex PCR, the TCRdb table keeps only in-frame clones and is missing some. Of some 90,000 clones listed, 81% are singletons. Study-wide results and limits: Later analysis showed most CMV-associated TCR beta chains appearing HLA-restricted. Most observed TCR sequences were rare, whereas some public TCRs were detected in many donors.

The specimen was PBMCs. The receptor comes from a man in his forties or fifties in good health and CMV-seronegative.

For the CDR3, the DNA is TGTGCCACCGCGGGGGAGTACAATGAGCAGTTCTTC. Amino acid sequence: CATAGEYNEQFF. This chain connects TRBV19 to TRBJ2-1, with TRBD2 matching over 7 bases. CDR1 and CDR2 (germline): LNHDA, SQIVND (reference sequence). This CDR3 is 12 amino acids long. Trimming took 10 bases from V and 4 from J; bases not matched to a gene: 4. Full variable domain (rest looked up from reference TRBV19 and TRBJ2-1): DGGITQSPKYLFRKEGQNVTLSCEQNLNHDAMYWYRQDPGQGLRLIYYSQIVNDFQKGDIAEGYSVSREKKESFPLTVTSAQKNPTAFYLCATAGEYNEQFFGPGTRLTVL.